The 17 T cell receptor beta chains presented below share a single source sample, sequenced in a study of T cell changes during pregnancy in multiple sclerosis. TCRdb keeps only in-frame clones here, not all; method: immunoSEQ multiplex PCR. The sample lists 95,000 to 110,000 clones, roughly nine tenths occurring once. Material: peripheral blood, obtained after pregnancy. These receptors all stem from a female donor with multiple sclerosis, enrolled in a pregnancy study.

The V call is TRBV9, the J call TRBJ2-5; 10 positions agree with TRBD2. V shed 5 bases and J 5 bases; nucleotides not matched to a gene: 12. CDR1 is SGDLS, CDR2 YYNGEE, per germline. The CDR3 consists of 16 residues. The CDR3 region is CASSHQSLAGVETQYF. In DNA, the CDR3 is TGTGCCAGCAGTCACCAAAGCCTAGCGGGGGTTGAGACCCAGTACTTC.

The chain has TRBV5-1 and TRBJ2-1, with TRBD2 matching over 13 bases. Germline-derived CDR1 and CDR2 are SGHRS and YFSETQ. CDR3 length: 16 amino acids. Trimming at V came to 3 bases and at J to 15 bases, leaving 15 bases not matched to a gene. Written as DNA, the CDR3 is TGCGCCAGCAGCTCGGGGACTAGCGGGGCCCAGAAGACGGGGTTCTTC. Amino acid sequence: CASSSGTSGAQKTGFF.

The chain joins TRBV6-1 to TRBJ1-5; 8 bases line up with TRBD1. The germline gives CDR1 MNHNS, CDR2 SASEGT. Germline trimming cut 3 bases from V and 4 bases from J; bases unmatched to any gene: 8. The CDR3 has 16 residues. The CDR3 sequence: CASSDGQGAPNQPQHF. CDR3 in DNA: TGTGCCAGCAGTGATGGCCAGGGGGCACCGAATCAGCCCCAGCATTTT.

This clone was seen just once. The rearrangement uses TRBV7-6 and TRBJ2-3; 11 bases agree with TRBD2. Germline CDR1 is SGHVS and CDR2 is FNYEAQ. V shed 5 bases and J 0 bases; nucleotides not matched to a gene: 7. The CDR3 length is 17 residues. The CDR3 coding sequence is TGTGCCAGCAGCCCCGTAGCGGGGGGGACTAGCACAGATACGCAGTATTTT. It encodes CASSPVAGGTSTDTQYF.

This clone appeared a few times. V and J are TRBV11-1 and TRBJ1-6; no reliable D call. CDR1 and CDR2 (germline): SGHAT, FQDESV (reference sequence). The CDR3 sequence is 15 residues long. V was trimmed by 7 bases and J by 0 bases, leaving 10 bases between them. CDR3 DNA sequence: TGTGCCAGCAACTCAGCGAGCTCCTATAATTCACCCCTCCACTTT. Its protein is CASNSASSYNSPLHF. Full variable domain (missing parts from reference TRBV11-1 and TRBJ1-6): EAEVAQSPRYKITEKSQAVAFWCDPISGHATLYWYRQILGQGPELLVQFQDESVVDDSQLPKDRFSAERLKGVDSTLKIQPAELGDSAMYLCASNSASSYNSPLHFGNGTRLTVT.

The CDR3 is CASSSPRDTQYF. CDR3 sequence (DNA): TGTGCCAGTAGTTCACCCAGAGATACGCAGTATTTT. The chain employs TRBV19 and TRBJ2-3, with D unclear. V was clipped by 5 bases and J by 5 bases, with 8 bases between them. The CDR3 is 12 residues long. The V gene's germline CDR1 is LNHDA and CDR2 SQIVND (reference sequence). Using reference TRBV19 and TRBJ2-3 for the parts outside the CDR3, the full variable domain is DGGITQSPKYLFRKEGQNVTLSCEQNLNHDAMYWYRQDPGQGLRLIYYSQIVNDFQKGDIAEGYSVSREKKESFPLTVTSAQKNPTAFYLCASSSPRDTQYFGPGTRLTVL.

This clone was counted between two and nine times. The genes are TRBV25-1 and TRBJ2-5; 7 bases agree with TRBD1. The CDR3 sequence is 15 residues long. Germline V gene sequence: CDR1 MGHDK, CDR2 SYGVNS. Trimming cost V 5 bases and J 5 bases; bases outside gene matches: 11. The CDR3 DNA sequence: TGTGCCAGCAGTCCCCGGACAGGAGTGAGGGAGACCCAGTACTTC. Translated, it gives CASSPRTGVRETQYF.

This chain joins TRBV10-3 and TRBJ2-3; a possible D gene is TRBD1 (5 bases). Germline lookup yields CDR1 ENHRY and CDR2 SYGVKD. This CDR3 has 14 amino acids. The V end lost 3 bases, the J end lost 9 bases, and 16 bases lay between the germline ends. CDR3 in DNA: TGTGCCATCAGTGATAGGGTGCCAGGGCGCACGCAGTATTTT. Amino acids: CAISDRVPGRTQYF.

The chain couples TRBV2 to TRBJ2-1, with 10 positions matching TRBD2. The CDR3 has 14 amino acids. The junction had 6 bases not matched to a gene; V was cut back by 6 bases and J by 7 bases. Germline-derived CDR1 and CDR2 are SNHLY and FYNNEI. Written as DNA, the CDR3 is TGTGCCAGCAGCGAGCGGGAGGGCCGGAATGAGCAGTTCTTC. Translated, it gives CASSEREGRNEQFF.

The genes are TRBV18 and TRBJ1-2, with 10 bases matching TRBD1. The germline CDR1 and CDR2 sequences are KGHSH and LQKENI. V lost 8 bases, J lost 8 bases, and 20 bases stayed unmatched. CDR3 length: 17 amino acids. CDR3 nucleotides: TGTGCCAGCCAACCAGGTATCGGGACAGGGGCCTTTGGAGGCTACACCTTC. Its protein is CASQPGIGTGAFGGYTF.

The rearrangement links TRBV19 to TRBJ1-5; tentative D call: TRBD1 (6 bases). V was shortened by 7 bases and J by 0 bases, with 16 bases between the two germline ends. The CDR3 totals 16 residues. Germline CDR1 and CDR2: LNHDA and SQIVND (reference sequence). CDR3 loop: CASKDSLTYSNQPQHF. The DNA of the CDR3 is TGTGCCAGTAAGGACAGCCTAACTTATAGCAATCAGCCCCAGCATTTT.

The chain has TRBV6-1 and TRBJ2-3; possibly TRBD1 for D (6 bases). The germline gives CDR1 MNHNS, CDR2 SASEGT. The V gene lost 5 bases and the J gene lost 0 bases, with 12 bases spanning the gap. The CDR3 totals 15 residues. The CDR3 DNA is TGTGCCAGCAGTTCCCAAAGGGGGAGCACAGATACGCAGTATTTT. Residues: CASSSQRGSTDTQYF.

V is TRBV12-5 and J is TRBJ2-5, with TRBD1 identical over 8 bases. Germline trimming cut 5 bases from V and 3 bases from J; bases unmatched to any gene: 5. Germline CDR1 is LGHNT and CDR2 is FRNRAP. This CDR3 region has 14 residues. The CDR3 loop is CASGLGQGEETQYF. CDR3 DNA sequence: TGTGCTAGTGGTCTCGGACAGGGAGAAGAGACCCAGTACTTC.

This chain uses TRBV19 with TRBJ1-1; D unresolved. V gave up 4 bases and J gave up 0 bases, with 6 bases separating them. Germline lookup yields CDR1 LNHDA and CDR2 SQIVND (reference sequence). There are 13 residues in the CDR3. In DNA form, the CDR3 reads TGTGCCAGTAGTAAAAACATGAACACTGAAGCTTTCTTT. Residues: CASSKNMNTEAFF. The variable domain in full, completed from reference TRBV19 and TRBJ1-1, reads DGGITQSPKYLFRKEGQNVTLSCEQNLNHDAMYWYRQDPGQGLRLIYYSQIVNDFQKGDIAEGYSVSREKKESFPLTVTSAQKNPTAFYLCASSKNMNTEAFFGQGTRLTVV.

The rearrangement uses TRBV6-6 and TRBJ1-2; D might be TRBD1 (5 bases). CDR3 size: 13 residues. The V end was cut by 2 bases, the J end by 2 bases, with 6 bases between. The germline V gene encodes CDR1 MNHNY and CDR2 SVGAGI (reference sequence). DNA for the CDR3: TGTGCCAGCAGTTACGCAGGGAACTATGGCTACACCTTC. This encodes CASSYAGNYGYTF.

In this sample, this clone turned up a few times. This chain joins TRBV11-2 and TRBJ1-1, with 7 bases that match TRBD1. The CDR3 sequence is 15 residues long. The junction had 11 bases not matched to a gene; V was cut back by 4 bases and J by 6 bases. CDR1 is SGHAT and CDR2 is FQNNGV in the germline V gene. The CDR3 region is CASSYYRGPNAEAFF. As DNA, the CDR3 is TGTGCCAGCAGCTACTACAGGGGACCAAACGCTGAAGCTTTCTTT.

The V call is TRBV2, the J call TRBJ1-1; 11 bases agree with TRBD1. Trimming removed 6 bases from V and 4 bases from J; junction bases left unmatched: 4. The length of the CDR3 is 14 residues. CDR1 is SNHLY and CDR2 is FYNNEI in the germline V gene. The CDR3 sequence is CASRTGTGGTEAFF. In nucleotides, the CDR3 is TGTGCCAGCAGAACCGGGACAGGGGGCACTGAAGCTTTCTTT.